The T cell receptor (beta chain) under discussion was sequenced for a study of blood T cell repertoires in COVID-19. How the authors handled the data: Estimates of nucleated cell counts were drawn from the amplification of reference gene primers. Here immunoSEQ multiplex PCR was the method, and the copy in TCRdb shows in-frame clones only, minus some. V, J and clone size were drawn from that table, and D and trimming were deduced from the DNA. The sample holds around 150,000 clones; about nine tenths are singletons and the top ten take over 3.5%. The CDR3 spans 15 residues. Trimming cost V 0 bases and J 5 bases; bases outside gene matches: 6. Germline CDR1 is LGHNA and CDR2 is YSLEER.

The chain links TRBV4-3 to TRBJ2-7, with 8 bases aligning to TRBD1. This receptor was obtained from a woman in her sixties with active or convalescent COVID-19. The sequenced material came from peripheral blood. CDR3 sequence: CASSQDWRQGHEQYF. The CDR3 nucleotides are TGCGCCAGCAGCCAAGATTGGAGACAGGGGCACGAGCAGTACTTC.